Presented here are 18 T cell receptor beta chains from one specimen sequenced in a study of blood T cells in healthy people across ages. Primed by a sample-barcoded 5' primer and a J-beta primer mix, a second PCR proceeded for 7 to 11 cycles. Each CDR3 protein is one row after TCRdb ran MiXCR on the 5' RACE reads. The data show some 1.4 million distinct CDR3 sequences, about 43% seen once. The sample taken for sequencing was blood. The origin of the receptors is a woman between 18 and 29 years old in good health.

The chain is built from TRBV11-2 and TRBJ1-2, with D possibly being TRBD1 (6 bases). The length of the CDR3 is 13 residues. CDR1 is SGHAT, CDR2 FQNNGV, per germline. V was pared by 1 base and J by 7 bases, with 10 bases between. CDR3 in DNA: TGTGCCAGCAGCTTAGCAGGACAGAGTGGCTACACCTTC. Translated: CASSLAGQSGYTF. Combining the CDR3 with reference TRBV11-2 and TRBJ1-2 gives the whole variable domain EAGVAQSPRYKIIEKRQSVAFWCNPISGHATLYWYQQILGQGPKLLIQFQNNGVVDDSQLPKDRFSAERLKGVDSTLKIQPAKLEDSAVYLCASSLAGQSGYTFGSGTRLTVV.

This clonotype was counted only a few times. The rearrangement joins TRBV3-1 to TRBJ1-2; no clear D. Germline V gene sequence: CDR1 LGHDT, CDR2 YNNKEL (reference sequence). This CDR3 is built from 14 residues. Trimming stripped 1 base from V and 4 bases from J, with 10 bases between. CDR3 DNA: TGTGCCAGCAGCCAAGGTGGTGGCCGCTATGGCTACACCTTC. Protein: CASSQGGGRYGYTF.

The chain joins TRBV2 to TRBJ2-7, with TRBD1 as a possible D gene (7 bases). CDR1 and CDR2 from the germline V gene are SNHLY and FYNNEI. V lost 4 bases, J lost 5 bases, and 18 bases lay in between. This CDR3 spans 15 amino acids. CDR3 bases: TGTGCCAGCAGTGCTCGCGGGACAGCCGCCGACGAGCAGTACTTC. Translation: CASSARGTAADEQYF.

The chain links TRBV28 to TRBJ2-5; 7 bases match TRBD2. V dropped 6 bases and J dropped 5; count of bases not matched to a gene: 15. Per the germline V gene, CDR1 is MDHEN and CDR2 is SYDVKM. The length of the CDR3 is 16 residues. The CDR3 protein is CASSPGGAGSFETQYF. In DNA, the CDR3 is TGTGCCAGCAGCCCCGGGGGAGCGGGGAGTTTTGAGACCCAGTACTTC.

The CDR3 reads CASSDRMNTGELFF. As DNA, the CDR3 is TGTGCCAGCAGTGATCGGATGAACACCGGGGAGCTGTTTTTT. This chain connects TRBV9 to TRBJ2-2, with D hard to call. Germline V gene sequence: CDR1 SGDLS, CDR2 YYNGEE. Trimming stripped 5 bases from V and 1 base from J, with 9 bases between. The CDR3 runs 14 residues.

The V gene is TRBV20-1, the J gene TRBJ2-1; 7 bases align to TRBD2. V shed 6 bases, J shed 6 bases, and the junction held 11 bases outside the gene matches. There are 14 residues in the CDR3. Germline V gene data show CDR1 as DFQATT and CDR2 as SNEGSKA (reference sequence). Written as DNA, the CDR3 is TGCAGTGCCTCCACCCTGGGCGGGGGCAATGAGCAGTTCTTC. It encodes CSASTLGGGNEQFF.

This clonotype was recorded only once. The CDR3 coding sequence is TGTGCCAGCAGTTTAGGACAGGGTTTCCTCAAGGCCGAGCAGTACTTC. It is translated as CASSLGQGFLKAEQYF. The gene calls are TRBV12-3 or TRBV12-4 and TRBJ2-4; 7 bases agree with TRBD1. With the DNA end fitting TRBJ2-7 better, the J assignment may be wrong. The CDR3 has 16 amino acids.

V is TRBV6-1 and J is TRBJ1-1, with a weak D call TRBD1 (5 bases). V was shortened by 5 bases and J by 1 base, with 20 bases between the two germline ends. The CDR3 is 17 amino acids. Germline CDR1 and CDR2: MNHNS and SASEGT. CDR3 coding DNA: TGTGCCAGCAGTCCATACCTTGGACACAGCAAGAACACTGAAGCTTTCTTT. Translation gives CASSPYLGHSKNTEAFF.

This clonotype turned up a few times. This sequence joins TRBV4-1 and TRBJ2-2, with 10 bases identical to TRBD2. Germline values: CDR1 MGHRA, CDR2 YSYEKL. This CDR3 spans 16 amino acids. The ends lost 1 base at V and 5 bases at J; junction bases unmatched: 4. CDR3 in amino acids: CASSQVAGGGTGELFF. CDR3 DNA sequence: TGCGCCAGCAGCCAAGTAGCGGGGGGCGGGACCGGGGAGCTGTTTTTT.

This chain joins TRBV5-1 and TRBJ1-2; D unclear. Trimming took 2 bases from V and 4 from J, leaving 12 bases between them. The CDR3 runs 14 residues. The germline gives CDR1 SGHRS, CDR2 YFSETQ. CDR3: CASSFGHGSYGYTF. The CDR3 nucleotides read TGCGCCAGCAGCTTTGGGCATGGCAGCTATGGCTACACCTTC.

V gene TRBV30 combines with J gene TRBJ2-5; 7 bases map to TRBD1. J gave up 1 base and V 2 bases, and 7 bases lay outside the gene matches. Germline V lookup: CDR1 GTSNPN, CDR2 SVGIG (reference sequence). This CDR3 comprises 15 residues. CDR3 bases: TGTGCCTGGAGTATCGGACAGGCCCCCCAAGAGACCCAGTACTTC. It translates to CAWSIGQAPQETQYF.

The V and J genes are TRBV5-4 and TRBJ2-1; TRBD2 is a possible D gene (6 bases). Germline values: CDR1 SGHNT, CDR2 YYREEE (reference sequence). Trimming left V 6 bases short and J 0 bases short, with 22 bases between. The CDR3 has 18 residues. In nucleotides, the CDR3 is TGTGCCAGCATCCCATCTAAGGTGGCGGGAACCTCCTACAATGAGCAGTTCTTC. This codes for CASIPSKVAGTSYNEQFF. Full variable domain (remainder filled in from reference TRBV5-4 and TRBJ2-1): ETGVTQSPTHLIKTRGQQVTLRCSSQSGHNTVSWYQQALGQGPQFIFQYYREEENGRGNFPPRFSGLQFPNYSSELNVNALELDDSALYLCASIPSKVAGTSYNEQFFGPGTRLTVL.

The V call is TRBV9, the J call TRBJ2-3; D might be TRBD1 (6 bases). The germline gives CDR1 SGDLS, CDR2 YYNGEE. CDR3 length equals 15 residues. V shed 0 bases and J shed 0 bases, with 8 bases lying between them. The chain's CDR3 is CASSVVDRSTDTQYF. In DNA, the CDR3 is TGTGCCAGCAGCGTAGTTGACAGGAGCACAGATACGCAGTATTTT. The full variable domain, rest sourced from reference TRBV9 and TRBJ2-3, is DSGVTQTPKHLITATGQRVTLRCSPRSGDLSVYWYQQSLDQGLQFLIQYYNGEERAKGNILERFSAQQFPDLHSELNLSSLELGDSALYFCASSVVDRSTDTQYFGPGTRLTVL.

The chain has TRBV5-6 and TRBJ2-1; 7 nucleotides agree with TRBD1. The V and J ends lost 1 base and 1 base, in that order; junction bases with no gene match: 2. Germline assignment: CDR1 SGHDT and CDR2 YYEEEE. This CDR3 has 15 residues. The CDR3 DNA is TGTGCCAGCAGCTTGTTGGGACAGTCCTACAATGAGCAGTTCTTC. Translating it yields CASSLLGQSYNEQFF.

This clonotype was seen ten or more times. The rearrangement joins TRBV25-1 to TRBJ2-2, with a tentative D call TRBD1 (6 bases). The CDR3 loop spans 13 amino acids. Germline CDR1 is MGHDK and CDR2 is SYGVNS. The ends were cut back, 1 base at V and 13 bases at J, with 13 bases in the middle. The CDR3 sequence: CASSELGGPSLFF. The CDR3, as DNA: TGTGCCAGCAGTGAATTAGGGGGTCCATCGCTGTTTTTT. The variable domain in full, completed from reference TRBV25-1 and TRBJ2-2, reads EADIYQTPRYLVIGTGKKITLECSQTMGHDKMYWYQQDPGMELHLIHYSYGVNSTEKGDLSSESTVSRIRTEHFPLTLESARPSHTSQYLCASSELGGPSLFFGEGSRLTVL.

In its sample, this clonotype was seen a few times. The chain links TRBV6-1 to TRBJ1-2; no reliable D call. The V gene lost 2 bases and the J gene lost 13 bases, with 11 bases spanning the gap. The CDR3 totals 11 residues. Germline V CDR1 and CDR2: MNHNS, SASEGT. The CDR3 loop is CASSEIGISTF. The CDR3 DNA sequence: TGTGCCAGCAGTGAAATCGGCATTTCCACCTTC.

This clonotype was seen a handful of times. V and J are TRBV29-1 and TRBJ2-2; 7 nucleotides agree with TRBD1. The CDR3 runs to 14 residues. With 4 bases clipped from V and 3 bases from J, the junction kept 5 bases outside the gene matches. Germline lookup yields CDR1 SQVTM and CDR2 ANQGSEA. The CDR3: CSVGRQGDTGELFF. The CDR3 DNA sequence: TGCAGCGTTGGACGCCAGGGGGACACCGGGGAGCTGTTTTTT.

This clonotype has more than one count but fewer than ten. The CDR3, as DNA: TGTGCCAGCAGCTTCAGGGGGGGGAGTAGCAATCAGCCCCAGCATTTT. Translating gives CASSFRGGSSNQPQHF. The V gene is TRBV6-2 or TRBV6-3, the J gene TRBJ1-5, with TRBD1 matching 7 bases. Germline V gene sequence: CDR1 MNHEY, CDR2 SVGEGT. After removal of 6 bases from V and 0 bases from J, the junction contained 8 bases not matched to a gene. This CDR3 is built from 16 residues.